Each of the 7 T cell receptor beta chains below was sequenced from the same sample in a study of cytomegalovirus exposure and HLA in healthy donors. Measured with immunoSEQ multiplex PCR; TCRdb has only the in-frame clones, and not every one. The data contain about 83,000 clones, 90% to 97% of them singletons. Sequencing input: PBMCs. The receptors originated from a woman between 18 and 29 years old in good health and CMV-seronegative.

The chain has TRBV19 and TRBJ2-7; 11 positions match TRBD2. The V and J ends lost 3 bases and 5 bases, in that order; junction bases with no gene match: 6. The CDR3 is 15 residues long. Germline V gene data show CDR1 as LNHDA and CDR2 as SQIVND (reference sequence). The CDR3 coding sequence is TGTGCCAGTAGTATTAACCTAGCGGGGGGAGACGAGCAGTACTTC. This codes for CASSINLAGGDEQYF. Full variable domain (missing parts from reference TRBV19 and TRBJ2-7): DGGITQSPKYLFRKEGQNVTLSCEQNLNHDAMYWYRQDPGQGLRLIYYSQIVNDFQKGDIAEGYSVSREKKESFPLTVTSAQKNPTAFYLCASSINLAGGDEQYFGPGTRLTVT.

The J gene is TRBJ2-7, the V gene TRBV6-5; TRBD2 aligns across 7 bases. The germline CDR1 and CDR2 sequences are MNHEY and SVGAGI. V shed 5 bases, J shed 1 base, and the junction held 5 bases outside the gene matches. The CDR3 spans 14 residues. CDR3: CASSRPGGSYEQYF. The CDR3 bases are TGTGCCAGCAGTCGGCCCGGGGGGTCCTACGAGCAGTACTTC.

The chain combines TRBV28 with TRBJ2-5; 8 nucleotides match TRBD2. The V gene's germline CDR1 is MDHEN and CDR2 SYDVKM. J gave up 3 bases and V 4 bases, and 10 bases lay outside the gene matches. This CDR3 is 16 amino acids long. The CDR3, as DNA: TGTGCCAGCAGTTCAATCGGGGGTAGCGGGGAAGAGACCCAGTACTTC. It yields the protein CASSSIGGSGEETQYF.

Points on this clone: One end of the junction fails to match germline, which may point to a read error. The chain has TRBV6-5 and TRBJ2-1; 8 bases align to TRBD2. Per the germline V gene, CDR1 is MNHEY and CDR2 is SVGAGI. The CDR3 contains 11 residues. The CDR3 spells CASSERTGGLF. CDR3 nucleotide sequence: TGTGCCAGCAGTGAACGAACGGGAGGGCTCTTC.

J is TRBJ2-7 and V is TRBV5-1; 9 nucleotides agree with TRBD1. Germline assignment: CDR1 SGHRS and CDR2 YFSETQ. This CDR3 has 15 amino acids. The trim removed 2 bases at V and 0 bases at J, leaving 3 bases unmatched. The CDR3 region has the DNA TGCGCCAGCAGCTTCGGACAGGGGAGCTCCTACGAGCAGTACTTC. Its protein is CASSFGQGSSYEQYF.

V gene TRBV28 combines with J gene TRBJ2-7; the D is unclear. V was clipped by 4 bases and J by 3 bases, with 4 bases between them. CDR1 is MDHEN, CDR2 SYDVKM, per germline. CDR3 length equals 11 residues. CDR3 in amino acids: CASSSLYEQYF. CDR3 nucleotide sequence: TGTGCCAGCAGTTCCCTCTACGAGCAGTACTTC.

The V call is TRBV7-2, the J call TRBJ1-1; D is perhaps TRBD1 (5 bases). The germline V gene encodes CDR1 SGHTA and CDR2 FQGNSA. V gave up 0 bases and J gave up 11 bases, with 19 bases separating them. The CDR3 is 15 residues long. The CDR3 here is CASSLAAGGTAKAFF. Here the CDR3 DNA reads TGTGCCAGCAGCTTAGCCGCGGGGGGGACGGCGAAGGCTTTCTTT.